The 10 T cell receptor beta chains in this list originate from one sample, sequenced in a study of T cells in Graves' hyperthyroidism and ophthalmopathy. The TCR beta CDR3 regions underwent amplification using RNA transcripts as the source. An initial round of RT-PCR targeting the TCR CDR3 relied on the HTBI primer set. MiXCR, run by TCRdb on the multiplex PCR reads, gives a single entry per CDR3 protein. The sample lists fewer than 350,000 distinct CDR3 sequences, roughly 15% seen once, with about 33% in the top ten. The sequenced sample consisted of blood. These receptors originate from a woman aged 50 to 60 with Graves' hyperthyroidism that later progressed to Graves' ophthalmopathy.

This clonotype was found many times. The chain has TRBV2 and TRBJ1-5; 8 nucleotides align to TRBD1. With V trimmed by 7 bases and J by 6 bases, 17 bases remained unmatched. The CDR3 is 17 amino acids. Per germline, CDR1 SNHLY and CDR2 FYNNEI. The CDR3 DNA follows: TGTGCCAGCACCAGAGGGGCAGGGGGCGAAAGGACTCAGCCCCAGCATTTT. It codes for CASTRGAGGERTQPQHF.

This clonotype was seen at least ten times. The V and J genes are TRBV6-1 and TRBJ2-3; 7 bases agree with TRBD2. Looked up from germline, CDR1 is MNHNS and CDR2 is SASEGT. This CDR3 has 14 residues. Unmatched junction bases numbered 8, after V lost 6 bases and J lost 5 bases. As DNA, the CDR3 is TGTGCCAGCAGACCCCCTGGGGGGGTAGATACGCAGTATTTT. Protein: CASRPPGGVDTQYF.

This clonotype was detected many times. This chain uses TRBV7-2 with TRBJ2-3, with D uncertain. The CDR3 has 13 residues. V lost 4 bases and J lost 0, with 5 bases in between. Germline V gene data show CDR1 as SGHTA and CDR2 as FQGNSA. In DNA form, the CDR3 reads TGTGCCAGCAGCTCCTTTAGCACAGATACGCAGTATTTT. Its protein is CASSSFSTDTQYF.

In its sample, this clonotype was seen many times. The J gene is TRBJ2-7, the V gene TRBV6-1; 7 nucleotides align to TRBD2. This CDR3 comprises 13 residues. The germline gives CDR1 MNHNS, CDR2 SASEGT. The J segment lost 2 bases and the V segment lost 5 bases, leaving 3 bases of the junction unmatched. The CDR3 spells CASSKGTTYEQYF. CDR3 nucleotide sequence: TGTGCCAGCAGTAAAGGGACTACCTACGAGCAGTACTTC.

This clonotype showed up many times. The rearrangement joins TRBV7-2 to TRBJ1-4; D not resolved. Between the trimmed V and J ends, which lost 1 base and 0 bases, there was a span of 9 bases. CDR1 is SGHTA, CDR2 FQGNSA, per germline. CDR3 length equals 16 residues. The CDR3 nucleotides are TGTGCCAGCAGCTTAGTTGGAACCGCAACTAATGAAAAACTGTTTTTT. Translated, it gives CASSLVGTATNEKLFF.

The gene calls are TRBV5-1 and TRBJ2-7, with 9 bases identical to TRBD2. CDR1 and CDR2 from the germline V gene are SGHRS and YFSETQ. J was trimmed by 5 bases and V by 5 bases; bases with no gene match: 8. This CDR3 has 14 amino acids. CDR3 in DNA: TGCGCCAGCAGAACTTCTAGCGGGACCAACGAGCAGTACTTC. Translation gives CASRTSSGTNEQYF.

The chain combines TRBV7-9 with TRBJ2-2; 11 bases map to TRBD2. V was clipped by 4 bases and J by 2 bases; unmatched bases: 6. Germline CDR1 reads SEHNR; CDR2 reads FQNEAQ (reference sequence). CDR3 length: 17 residues. The DNA of the CDR3 is TGTGCCAGCAGCTATCGACTAGCGGGGATTAACACCGGGGAGCTGTTTTTT. The encoded protein is CASSYRLAGINTGELFF.

This clonotype was counted between two and nine times. The genes are TRBV19 and TRBJ2-7, with 8 bases lining up with TRBD1. Germline V gives CDR1 LNHDA, CDR2 SQIVND (reference sequence). CDR3 length equals 14 residues. Unmatched junction bases numbered 7, after V lost 7 bases and J lost 2 bases. The CDR3 spells CASTAGTGTYEQYF. The CDR3 region has the DNA TGTGCCAGTACGGCCGGGACAGGAACCTACGAGCAGTACTTC.

This clonotype was observed many times. This sequence joins TRBV20-1 and TRBJ2-1; 9 nucleotides align to TRBD2. The V gene end was trimmed by 8 bases and the J gene end by 7 bases; junction bases not matched to a gene: 9. From germline, CDR1 is DFQATT and CDR2 SNEGSKA (reference sequence). CDR3 length: 13 residues. CDR3 sequence reads: CSLLSLAGNEQFF. The CDR3 region has the DNA TGCAGTCTTCTAAGCCTAGCGGGAAATGAGCAGTTCTTC.

The table lists this clonotype with many counts. The rearrangement joins TRBV29-1 to TRBJ1-2; no clear D. This CDR3 has 14 residues. V was clipped by 2 bases and J by 2 bases, with 12 bases between them. Germline V gives CDR1 SQVTM, CDR2 ANQGSEA. This CDR3 reads CSVETPPRNYGYTF. CDR3 sequence (DNA): TGCAGCGTTGAAACCCCCCCCCGGAACTATGGCTACACCTTC.